The clone carrying this T cell receptor (beta chain) came up a few times. Its antigen is not identified. These data come from a study of Graves' ophthalmopathy and Graves' hyperthyroidism. Study-wide results and limits: Prediction of ophthalmopathy progression reached roughly 64% sensitivity and around 75% specificity.

RNA transcripts were the template, and TCR beta CDR3 regions were amplified from them. A first-round RT-PCR used HTBI primers, followed by a second-round multiplex PCR. TCRdb itself ran the multiplex PCR reads through MiXCR, one entry per CDR3 protein. The data show about 740,000 distinct CDR3 sequences, 40% seen once. Germline V gene data show CDR1 as SGHRS and CDR2 as YFSETQ. Trimming at V came to 4 bases and at J to 1 base, leaving 4 bases not matched to a gene. This CDR3 region has 15 residues. For donors with ophthalmopathy, the disease showed moderate-to-severe activity, reached CAS ≥3 and NOSPECS ≥4, and had lasted under 3 months.

This receptor was identified in an adult man with Graves' ophthalmopathy. The gene calls are TRBV5-1 and TRBJ2-7, with TRBD2 matching 11 bases. The sequencing input was peripheral blood. This CDR3 is CASSITSGSSYEQYF. As DNA, the CDR3 is TGCGCCAGCAGCATAACTAGCGGGAGTTCCTACGAGCAGTACTTC.